This is a list of T cell receptor beta chains from one sample in a study of T cell repertoires in aging, cancer and after chemotherapy. MiXCR, applied by TCRdb to the multiplex PCR reads, yields one record per CDR3 protein. The sample shows about 12,000 distinct CDR3 sequences, 30% to 35% of them seen only once. The specimen was blood. These receptors were collected from a human donor in good health. The donor label of this sample is uncertain. CDR3s include the opening cysteine and the closing phenylalanine or tryptophan. The D gene is left open where the match is weak. The listing skips clone size in some rows; elsewhere it reads once, few, many or a size class.

V	J	size	D	CDR3
TRBV7-2	TRBJ2-4	-	-	CASSLVGLAKNIQYF
TRBV6-5	TRBJ1-2	-	-	CASSYSALYGYTF
TRBV5-4	TRBJ2-7	-	-	CASSHGGRGPYEQYF
TRBV5-4	TRBJ2-3	-	TRBD2	CASRRAGGRDTQYF
TRBV5-1	TRBJ2-6	-	-	CASSLQSSGANVLTF
TRBV4-2	TRBJ1-4	-	-	CASRPGGEGTNEKLFF
TRBV12-3/TRBV12-4	TRBJ2-2	-	-	CASRPPNTGELFF
TRBV30	TRBJ1-4	-	-	CAWSFNEKLFF
TRBV6-1	TRBJ1-1	-	TRBD1	CASTGTAEAFF
TRBV27	TRBJ2-7	few	-	CASSLGRTYEQYF
TRBV6-2/TRBV6-3	TRBJ2-6	-	-	CASTSTRPSGANVLTF
TRBV20-1	TRBJ1-2	-	-	CSARDPAGVVGGYTF
TRBV6-1	TRBJ2-1	-	TRBD2	CASSDSSGSYNEQFF
TRBV6-5	TRBJ1-3	few	-	CASRHRASGNTIYF
TRBV29-1	TRBJ2-1	medium-sized	-	CSVDVGWGVGEQFF
TRBV5-1	TRBJ2-2	once	TRBD1	CASSLEGQANTGELFF
TRBV7-9	TRBJ1-4	-	-	CASSSSGEKLFF
TRBV19	TRBJ2-2	few	-	CASSIGGRGGELFF
TRBV6-5	TRBJ2-7	medium-sized	TRBD1	CASRPDRGRTYEQYF
TRBV18	TRBJ1-5	-	-	CASSPGVRTASNQPQHF
TRBV19	TRBJ2-5	medium-sized	TRBD1	CASSMGQPGETQYF
TRBV5-4	TRBJ2-7	few	TRBD1	CASSPPGQGFEQYF
TRBV10-3	TRBJ2-7	few	-	CAISRYSTGSYEQYF
TRBV6-1	TRBJ2-3	-	TRBD1	CASTFTGAPTDTQYF
TRBV6-2/TRBV6-3	TRBJ2-3	few	TRBD1	CASSYSGQGPDTQYF
TRBV19	TRBJ2-1	-	TRBD1	CASSIDGQVYNEQFF
TRBV19	TRBJ1-1	few	-	CASSTRRENTEAFF
TRBV19	TRBJ1-2	few	-	CASTDPLGANYGYTF
TRBV18	TRBJ2-5	few	-	CASSGWTTTWGTQYF
TRBV6-4	TRBJ2-3	-	-	CASSDRAGSSTDTQYF
TRBV6-5	TRBJ1-2	few	-	CASRNQGYGYTF
TRBV30	TRBJ2-7	few	-	CAWSLRRGYEQYF
TRBV27	TRBJ2-3	few	TRBD2	CASSFRTSGGTDTQYF
TRBV19	TRBJ2-7	few	TRBD1	CASSQRDRSGEQYF
TRBV25-1	TRBJ2-1	-	TRBD1	CASSGRTGRDEQFF
TRBV19	TRBJ1-5	-	-	CASSFSAGIKQPQHF
TRBV6-5	TRBJ2-3	few	TRBD2	CASSRGLADSSTDTQYF
TRBV6-6	TRBJ1-2	-	-	CASSLSSEGHPYGYTF
TRBV6-6	TRBJ2-2	medium-sized	-	CASSPTRELFF
TRBV5-5	TRBJ2-5	-	-	CASSLDPGLRSIQETQYF
TRBV6-2/TRBV6-3	TRBJ1-5	-	-	CASSHGTRFSNQPQHF
TRBV19	TRBJ2-2	medium-sized	TRBD1	CASSIWPRVGDSANTGELFF
TRBV12-3/TRBV12-4	TRBJ1-5	-	-	CASTPSGADCGNQPQHF
TRBV20-1	TRBJ2-3	few	TRBD2	CSARAASGGRADTQYF
TRBV12-3/TRBV12-4	TRBJ2-2	few	-	CASSFPLNTGELFF
TRBV30	TRBJ2-2	medium-sized	TRBD2	CAYRLAGDTGELFF